These 21 T cell receptor beta chains were sequenced from one sample in a study of response to subunit inactivated influenza vaccine. Using its own MiXCR run on the RT-PCR reads, TCRdb lists one record per CDR3 protein. The profile shows around 500,000 distinct CDR3 sequences, approximately 11% of them singletons. Sequenced material: PBMCs from blood, taken roughly 46 days after vaccination. These receptors were collected from a man aged 50 or older who received an inactivated influenza vaccine.

The V call is TRBV20-1, the J call TRBJ2-7, with TRBD1 matching 7 bases. Looked up from germline, CDR1 is DFQATT and CDR2 is SNEGSKA (reference sequence). The CDR3 is made up of 13 amino acids. V lost 2 bases and J lost 4; bases outside the gene matches: 5. The CDR3 DNA reads TGCAGTGCTAGACCGGGACAGAGATACGAGCAGTACTTC. Translating gives CSARPGQRYEQYF.

V and J are TRBV5-1 and TRBJ1-6; maybe TRBD1 (5 bases). Germline V lookup: CDR1 SGHRS, CDR2 YFSETQ. The CDR3 runs to 15 residues. The ends were cut back, 3 bases at V and 7 bases at J, with 14 bases in the middle. The CDR3 here is CASSWGPGVNSPLHF. In DNA, the CDR3 is TGCGCCAGCAGCTGGGGTCCGGGGGTAAATTCACCCCTCCACTTT.

Ten or more counts support this clonotype. The V gene is TRBV20-1, the J gene TRBJ2-7; D remains ambiguous. The germline CDR1 and CDR2 sequences are DFQATT and SNEGSKA (reference sequence). The CDR3 has 12 amino acids. V lost 6 bases and J 3 bases, leaving 12 bases between the germline ends. The CDR3 region is CSARRTSYEQYF. CDR3 sequence (DNA): TGCAGTGCCCGTCGAACAAGCTACGAGCAGTACTTC.

This clonotype has more than one count but fewer than ten. This chain joins TRBV11-3 and TRBJ2-3; 7 bases map to TRBD1. CDR1 is SGHNT, CDR2 YENEEA, per germline. This CDR3 comprises 15 residues. After removal of 1 base from V and 7 bases from J, the junction contained 8 bases not matched to a gene. CDR3 coding DNA: TGTGCCAGCAGCTTAGGTTTAGGGGGCGTGAATACGCAGTATTTT. Its protein product is CASSLGLGGVNTQYF.

This chain connects TRBV7-9 to TRBJ2-4, with a possible D match to TRBD1 (5 bases). Germline V gives CDR1 SEHNR, CDR2 FQNEAQ (reference sequence). The CDR3 runs to 16 residues. V was clipped by 5 bases and J by 0 bases, with 14 bases between them. CDR3 nucleotide sequence: TGTGCCAGCAGCGACCTTGACAGACTAGCCAAAAACATTCAGTACTTC. Its translation: CASSDLDRLAKNIQYF. Variable domain in full (rest from reference TRBV7-9 and TRBJ2-4): DTGVSQNPRHKITKRGQNVTFRCDPISEHNRLYWYRQTLGQGPEFLTYFQNEAQLEKSRLLSDRFSAERPKGSFSTLEIQRTEQGDSAMYLCASSDLDRLAKNIQYFGAGTRLSVL.

The sample holds many counts of this clonotype. The rearrangement uses TRBV6-1 and TRBJ1-2, with 9 bases that match TRBD1. The CDR3 covers 13 residues. The germline CDR1 and CDR2 sequences are MNHNS and SASEGT. With 6 bases clipped from V and 6 bases from J, the junction kept 5 bases outside the gene matches. CDR3 amino acids: CASSWDREDGYTF. The CDR3 DNA follows: TGTGCCAGCAGCTGGGACAGGGAGGATGGCTACACCTTC.

This clonotype occurred many times. This chain links TRBV29-1 with TRBJ1-3, with unresolved D. CDR1 is SQVTM, CDR2 ANQGSEA, per germline. V was trimmed by 1 base and J by 0 bases, leaving 19 bases between them. The CDR3 is 18 amino acids. CDR3 nucleotides: TGCAGCGTTGAAGGCATTCCGTCCGAACCTTTCTCTGGAAACACCATATATTTT. Its protein product is CSVEGIPSEPFSGNTIYF. The entire variable domain, with the rest obtained from reference TRBV29-1 and TRBJ1-3, is as follows: SAVISQKPSRDICQRGTSLTIQCQVDSQVTMMFWYRQQPGQSLTLIATANQGSEATYESGFVIDKFPISRPNLTFSTLTVSNMSPEDSSIYLCSVEGIPSEPFSGNTIYFGEGSWLTVV.

This clonotype was picked up a small number of times. CDR3 sequence (DNA): TGCAGTGCTTCCGAGACCTGGGCAGATACGCAGTATTTT. Encoded protein: CSASETWADTQYF. The J gene is TRBJ2-3, the V gene TRBV20-1; D is unresolved. With 5 bases removed from V and 4 bases from J, the gap between germline ends came to 13 bases. The CDR3 covers 13 residues. Germline V CDR1 and CDR2: DFQATT, SNEGSKA (reference sequence).

This clonotype has only a few counts. The chain has TRBV12-3 or TRBV12-4 and TRBJ2-2, with TRBD1 matching 9 bases. This CDR3 is 16 amino acids long. Losses at the gene ends were 5 bases for V and 1 base for J; bases not matched to a gene: 5. The CDR3 sequence is CASSTQGARNTGELFF. CDR3 nucleotide sequence: TGTGCCAGCAGTACACAGGGGGCCCGGAACACCGGGGAGCTGTTTTTT.

V gene TRBV7-3 combines with J gene TRBJ2-7; 7 bases are shared with TRBD2. Looked up from germline, CDR1 is SGHTA and CDR2 is FQGTGA. Losses at the gene ends were 0 bases for V and 5 bases for J; bases not matched to a gene: 7. The CDR3 is 15 residues long. The CDR3 sequence is CASSLTPTSKHEQYF. DNA of the CDR3: TGTGCCAGCAGCTTAACTCCGACTAGCAAGCACGAGCAGTACTTC.

This chain uses TRBV7-3 with TRBJ2-1; possibly TRBD2 for D (6 bases). The CDR3 consists of 21 residues. Between the trimmed V and J ends, which lost 3 bases and 0 bases, there was a span of 27 bases. Germline values: CDR1 SGHTA, CDR2 FQGTGA. The CDR3 DNA is TGTGCCAGCAGCTTGACGGAACCGGGACTTAAAACCCAAAGCTCCTACAATGAGCAGTTCTTC. This codes for CASSLTEPGLKTQSSYNEQFF.

This clonotype was counted a single time. The gene calls are TRBV6-2 or TRBV6-3 and TRBJ2-1, with D perhaps matching TRBD2 (6 bases). This CDR3 contains 13 residues. Trimming stripped 6 bases from V and 6 bases from J, with 12 bases between. The germline V gene has CDR1 MNHEY and CDR2 SVGEGT. The CDR3, as DNA: TGTGCCAGCAGCCCGACTAGTTTCAATGAGCAGTTCTTC. Protein: CASSPTSFNEQFF.

This sequence joins TRBV5-1 and TRBJ1-2; tentative D call: TRBD1 (5 bases). The V gene lost 5 bases and the J gene lost 2 bases, with 16 bases spanning the gap. The CDR3 extends over 15 amino acids. From germline, CDR1 is SGHRS and CDR2 YFSETQ. This CDR3 is CASSTDRPSNYGYTF. The CDR3, as DNA: TGCGCCAGCAGTACTGACAGACCTTCGAACTATGGCTACACCTTC.

This clonotype was counted a few times. This sequence joins TRBV12-3 or TRBV12-4 and TRBJ2-2; no definite D call. Trimming took off 1 base at V and 1 base at J, with 7 bases between the two ends. The CDR3 contains 15 residues. The CDR3 DNA sequence: TGTGCCAGCAGTTTAGAGCCCCAGAACACCGGGGAGCTGTTTTTT. Protein: CASSLEPQNTGELFF.

This chain connects TRBV5-1 to TRBJ2-1; the D gene is possibly TRBD2 (6 bases). This CDR3 has 15 residues. V lost 3 bases and J 7 bases, leaving 17 bases between the germline ends. Germline V lookup: CDR1 SGHRS, CDR2 YFSETQ. The CDR3 is CASSSDPAGLNEQFF. As DNA, the CDR3 is TGCGCCAGCAGCTCTGACCCGGCGGGATTAAATGAGCAGTTCTTC.

The CDR3 sequence: CASRIRRAETQYF. CDR3 nucleotides: TGTGCCAGCCGCATTCGTAGGGCAGAGACCCAGTACTTC. The rearrangement joins TRBV7-6 to TRBJ2-5; no clear D. Germline V gene sequence: CDR1 SGHVS, CDR2 FNYEAQ. V was trimmed by 8 bases and J by 4 bases, leaving 14 bases between them. The CDR3 is 13 amino acids.

The chain combines TRBV3-1 with TRBJ1-2, with D unclear. The germline CDR1 and CDR2 sequences are LGHDT and YNNKEL (reference sequence). This CDR3 has 13 residues. Trimming removed 0 bases at V and 5 bases at J, with 7 bases between. The chain's CDR3 is CASSQDGGYGYTF. The CDR3 DNA follows: TGTGCCAGCAGCCAAGATGGAGGGTATGGCTACACCTTC. Full variable domain (rest looked up from reference TRBV3-1 and TRBJ1-2): DTAVSQTPKYLVTQMGNDKSIKCEQNLGHDTMYWYKQDSKKFLKIMFSYNNKELIINETVPNRFSPKSPDKAHLNLHINSLELGDSAVYFCASSQDGGYGYTFGSGTRLTVV.

This clonotype has a handful of counts. V and J are TRBV5-1 and TRBJ2-1; 9 bases align to TRBD1. J lost 7 bases, V lost 1 base, and 6 bases had no gene match. Germline-derived CDR1 and CDR2 are SGHRS and YFSETQ. The CDR3 extends over 15 amino acids. The CDR3 bases are TGCGCCAGCAGCTTGACCGGGACAGGGTGGAATGAGCAGTTCTTC. It translates to CASSLTGTGWNEQFF.

In this sample, this clonotype turned up many times. The chain has TRBV10-3 and TRBJ2-5, with TRBD2 as a possible D gene (5 bases). Germline assignment: CDR1 ENHRY and CDR2 SYGVKD. The CDR3 is 14 residues long. V shed 4 bases and J shed 1 base, with 10 bases lying between them. The CDR3 nucleotides are TGTGCCATCAGTGCCACGGGATTCCAAGAGACCCAGTACTTC. Translation: CAISATGFQETQYF.

The rearrangement links TRBV24-1 to TRBJ2-2; TRBD2 is a possible D gene (5 bases). The CDR3 totals 16 residues. V dropped 1 base and J dropped 0 bases, with 8 bases sitting between them. CDR1 and CDR2 from the germline V gene are KGHDR and SFDVKD. In DNA, the CDR3 is TGTGCCACCAGTGATTTCAGAGGGCCGAACACCGGGGAGCTGTTTTTT. Its translation: CATSDFRGPNTGELFF.

This clonotype showed up just a few times. This sequence joins TRBV4-2 and TRBJ1-2; D call uncertain. V gave up 0 bases and J gave up 2 bases, with 7 bases separating them. Germline assignment: CDR1 LGHNA and CDR2 YNFKEQ. CDR3 length: 14 residues. The CDR3 DNA reads TGTGCCAGCAGCCAAGATCTTCGAAACTATGGCTACACCTTC. It yields the protein CASSQDLRNYGYTF.